One sample yielded the 21 T cell receptor beta chains listed below, sequenced in a study of shared T cell receptors in the human thymus. TCRdb keeps only in-frame clones here, not all; method: immunoSEQ multiplex PCR. This sample has about 660,000 clones, with around 87% found just once. The sample was also reused in another study, on human thymus T cells.

The sample was thymocytes. These TCRs come from a boy younger than two with a congenital heart defect.

CDR3 nucleotide sequence: TGTGCCATCAGCAACTCGTCCAGGTACGAGCAGTACTTC. Amino acid sequence: CAISNSSRYEQYF. The chain employs TRBV10-3 and TRBJ2-7; no firm D call. Germline CDR1 is ENHRY and CDR2 is SYGVKD. The CDR3 covers 13 residues. Trimming pared 6 bases from V and 4 bases from J, leaving 13 bases between.

The chain carries TRBV5-5 and TRBJ2-6; 9 bases map to TRBD1. The CDR3 is 15 amino acids. Germline V gives CDR1 SGHKS, CDR2 YYEKEE (reference sequence). Trimming took 6 bases from V and 3 from J; bases not matched to a gene: 4. Here the CDR3 reads CASTGQGRGANVLTF. As DNA, the CDR3 is TGTGCCAGCACCGGACAGGGGCGTGGGGCCAACGTCCTGACTTTC.

The J gene is TRBJ2-7, the V gene TRBV4-3, with D perhaps matching TRBD1 (6 bases). The CDR3 has 17 amino acids. The germline gives CDR1 LGHNA, CDR2 YSLEER. With 4 bases removed from V and 0 bases from J, the gap between germline ends came to 19 bases. CDR3 DNA: TGCGCCAGCAGCCCTCAACGGGACACACTTAGCTCCTACGAGCAGTACTTC. This translates into CASSPQRDTLSSYEQYF.

This clone was detected a few times. This chain joins TRBV5-6 and TRBJ1-2; 8 positions agree with TRBD1. The CDR3 is 16 amino acids. Germline V gene lookup returns CDR1 SGHDT and CDR2 YYEEEE. Trimming took 3 bases from V and 8 from J; bases not matched to a gene: 15. The CDR3 protein is CASSSRWGQAVGGYTF. The DNA for the CDR3 is TGTGCCAGCAGCTCCCGCTGGGGACAGGCCGTAGGGGGCTACACCTTC.

This clone was recorded a few times. The gene calls are TRBV15 and TRBJ2-1; D is perhaps TRBD1 (5 bases). The germline V and J ends were trimmed by 5 bases and 4 bases, with 15 bases remaining between them. This CDR3 spans 15 amino acids. Looked up from germline, CDR1 is LNHNV and CDR2 is YYDKDF (reference sequence). The CDR3 coding sequence is TGTGCCACCAGCCCCCCGGTGGGGCAGTACAATGAGCAGTTCTTC. Residues: CATSPPVGQYNEQFF.

The V and J genes are TRBV5-6 and TRBJ2-1, with a tentative D call TRBD1 (5 bases). Per the germline V gene, CDR1 is SGHDT and CDR2 is YYEEEE. V was shortened by 3 bases and J by 7 bases, with 17 bases between the two germline ends. This CDR3 has 15 residues. The CDR3 nucleotides are TGTGCCAGCAGCTGTCTCGGACAAGACTGGAATGAGCAGTTCTTC. Its protein is CASSCLGQDWNEQFF.

V gene TRBV4-2 combines with J gene TRBJ2-1; D might be TRBD2 (6 bases). CDR1 is LGHNA, CDR2 YNFKEQ, per germline. The CDR3 has 18 amino acids. The germline V and J ends were trimmed by 0 bases and 0 bases, with 15 bases remaining between them. The DNA of the CDR3 is TGTGCCAGCAGCCAAGATGGGGCTGGGACTTTCTCCTACAATGAGCAGTTCTTC. Its protein is CASSQDGAGTFSYNEQFF.

The DNA for the CDR3 is TGTGCCAGCAGCCAAGGACCCCTAGCGGGACCCAATGAGCAGTTCTTC. Translation gives CASSQGPLAGPNEQFF. V is TRBV4-2 and J is TRBJ2-1; TRBD2 aligns across 9 bases. The V segment lost 1 base and the J segment 6 bases; nucleotides outside the gene matches: 7. This CDR3 has 16 residues. From germline, CDR1 is LGHNA and CDR2 YNFKEQ.

The count of this clone is one. This chain links TRBV6-5 with TRBJ2-1, with D tentatively TRBD1 (7 bases). The V gene lost 6 bases and the J gene lost 3 bases, with 12 bases spanning the gap. Germline V gene data show CDR1 as MNHEY and CDR2 as SVGAGI. There are 14 residues in the CDR3. CDR3 protein: CASRGGQFYNEQFF. For the CDR3, the DNA is TGTGCCAGCAGGGGGGGACAGTTCTACAATGAGCAGTTCTTC.

This clone was found a few times. V and J are TRBV7-6 and TRBJ1-4, with 8 bases lining up with TRBD1. CDR3 length: 14 residues. Germline CDR1 is SGHVS and CDR2 is FNYEAQ. V trimming: 3 bases; J trimming: 6 bases; junction bases outside the gene matches: 3. The CDR3 nucleotides are TGTGCCAGCAGCTTTGACAGGGGAGATGAAAAACTGTTTTTT. It translates to CASSFDRGDEKLFF.

The rearrangement joins TRBV6-5 to TRBJ1-2, with 12 bases matching TRBD1. Germline V gene lookup returns CDR1 MNHEY and CDR2 SVGAGI. Trimming removed 4 bases from V and 8 bases from J; junction bases left unmatched: 5. The CDR3 loop spans 14 amino acids. The CDR3 nucleotides read TGTGCCAGCAGTTCCCGGGACAGGGGGCTCGGCTACACCTTC. Translating gives CASSSRDRGLGYTF.

J is TRBJ1-2 and V is TRBV5-6; no clear D gene. V lost 6 bases and J 4 bases, leaving 19 bases between the germline ends. The germline CDR1 and CDR2 sequences are SGHDT and YYEEEE. This CDR3 spans 15 amino acids. For the CDR3, the DNA is TGTGCCAGCACCAAGGATAGGCGGGAGCTCTATGGCTACACCTTC. It encodes CASTKDRRELYGYTF.

The chain links TRBV29-1 to TRBJ1-1; 8 bases are a match to TRBD1. Germline V lookup: CDR1 SQVTM, CDR2 ANQGSEA. The CDR3 has 14 amino acids. Trimming removed 7 bases from V and 5 bases from J; junction bases left unmatched: 12. CDR3 amino acids: CSAGGESKRTEAFF. For the CDR3, the DNA is TGCAGCGCAGGGGGCGAATCTAAGAGGACTGAAGCTTTCTTT.

V usage is TRBV27 and J usage is TRBJ1-1; D is unresolved. CDR3 length equals 13 residues. Trimming left V 3 bases short and J 4 bases short, with 9 bases between. From germline, CDR1 is MNHEY and CDR2 SMNVEV (reference sequence). DNA of the CDR3: TGTGCCAGCAGTTTTGGGGAGGGCACTGAAGCTTTCTTT. It is translated as CASSFGEGTEAFF.

The J gene is TRBJ2-3, the V gene TRBV2, with unresolved D. Germline V gene data show CDR1 as SNHLY and CDR2 as FYNNEI. The CDR3 totals 14 residues. Deletions cut 1 base from V and 3 bases from J, with 8 bases between. The CDR3 sequence is CASSEGGTTDTQYF. The CDR3 DNA is TGTGCCAGCAGTGAAGGAGGCACGACAGATACGCAGTATTTT. The entire variable domain, with the rest obtained from reference TRBV2 and TRBJ2-3, is as follows: EPEVTQTPSHQVTQMGQEVILRCVPISNHLYFYWYRQILGQKVEFLVSFYNNEISEKSEIFDDQFSVERPDGSNFTLKIRSTKLEDSAMYFCASSEGGTTDTQYFGPGTRLTVL.

The J gene is TRBJ2-5, the V gene TRBV5-1; TRBD2 aligns across 7 bases. Germline loops: CDR1 SGHRS, CDR2 YFSETQ. The V segment lost 0 bases and the J segment 2 bases; nucleotides outside the gene matches: 10. This CDR3 is 17 amino acids long. For the CDR3, the DNA is TGCGCCAGCAGCTTGGGGCCCGTGGGGGAGGGTCAAGAGACCCAGTACTTC. This encodes CASSLGPVGEGQETQYF.

To note about this clone: Other DNA sequences in the same sample also yield this CDR3. J is TRBJ1-4 and V is TRBV28; TRBD1 aligns across 7 bases. V shed 4 bases, J shed 0 bases, and the junction held 2 bases outside the gene matches. Germline CDR1 is MDHEN and CDR2 is SYDVKM. The CDR3 loop spans 15 amino acids. For the CDR3, the DNA is TGTGCCAGCAGTTCAGACAGGGCAACTAATGAAAAACTGTTTTTT. Translation: CASSSDRATNEKLFF.

The chain uses TRBV27 and TRBJ1-2; 9 positions match TRBD1. The V and J ends lost 5 bases and 8 bases, in that order; junction bases with no gene match: 12. The germline gives CDR1 MNHEY, CDR2 SMNVEV (reference sequence). The CDR3 consists of 15 residues. CDR3 coding DNA: TGTGCCAGCAGTGGGATCCGGGACAGGGCTGACGGCTACACCTTC. As protein: CASSGIRDRADGYTF.

The chain carries TRBV6-5 and TRBJ1-5; D gene ambiguous. The CDR3 loop spans 13 amino acids. The germline V and J ends were trimmed by 5 bases and 2 bases, with 7 bases remaining between them. The V gene's germline CDR1 is MNHEY and CDR2 SVGAGI. The CDR3 is CASSRRGNQPQHF. The CDR3 DNA sequence: TGTGCCAGCAGTCGACGGGGCAATCAGCCCCAGCATTTT.

The chain links TRBV30 to TRBJ2-5; TRBD2 matches 8 bases. With the DNA end fitting TRBJ2-7 better, the J assignment may be wrong. Germline lookup yields CDR1 GTSNPN and CDR2 SVGIG (reference sequence). CDR3 length: 19 amino acids. The CDR3 DNA follows: TGTGCCTGGAGTACCGCTACCTTCGTCCAGCGGGAGAACCATTACGAGCAGTACTTC. This encodes CAWSTATFVQRENHYEQYF.

This clone showed up just once. The CDR3: CAWTPRRLAEVSSYNEQFF. In DNA, the CDR3 is TGTGCCTGGACCCCGCGGAGGCTAGCGGAGGTTAGCTCCTACAATGAGCAGTTCTTC. This chain connects TRBV30 to TRBJ2-1; 7 bases line up with TRBD2. The CDR3 length is 19 residues. CDR1 GTSNPN and CDR2 SVGIG come from the germline V gene (reference sequence). V shed 4 bases and J 0 bases; nucleotides not matched to a gene: 18. The variable domain in full, with the rest retrieved from reference TRBV30 and TRBJ2-1, is SQTIHQWPATLVQPVGSPLSLECTVEGTSNPNLYWYRQAAGRGLQLLFYSVGIGQISSEVPQNLSASRPQDRQFILSSKKLLLSDSGFYLCAWTPRRLAEVSSYNEQFFGPGTRLTVL.